This T cell receptor beta chain stems from a study of shared clonotypes between healthy human individuals. At the level of the study: There were three CD4 naive, three CD4 memory, two CD8 naive and one CD8 memory plates per donor. General study findings and limits: Larger richness was generally estimated for naive than memory subsets.

Libraries were prepared by immunoSEQ multiplex PCR; TCRdb keeps only in-frame clonotypes and omits some of them. The sample lists roughly 1.4 million clones, around 98.5% occurring once. The V and J ends lost 4 bases and 6 bases respectively, with 11 bases between them. The CDR3 is made up of 13 amino acids. Germline V CDR1 and CDR2: SGHNT, YYREEE (reference sequence). This clone appeared a single time. Its target is unknown. The source of this sequence is a man aged 30 to 45 in good health. J is TRBJ2-1 and V is TRBV5-4; D remains ambiguous. The sample consisted of naive CD4+ T cells sorted from blood. Documented subset: CD45RA+ positively selected. The CDR3 spells CASSLDEINEQFF. As DNA, the CDR3 is TGTGCCAGCAGCCTCGACGAAATCAATGAGCAGTTCTTC.